These 13 T cell receptor beta chains were all obtained from the same sample, sequenced in a study of human T cells and chemical hapten exposure. Each CDR3 protein gets one entry after TCRdb re-called the RACE reads with MiXCR. The data contain about 96,000 distinct CDR3 sequences, about 9.3% of them seen just once; the ten biggest clones take up 2% to 2.5%. Sample time point: patch test 2, 6 weeks after DPC sensitization. Treatment noted: therapeutic diphenylcyclopropenone sensitization with weekly scalp DPC. Sample: whole blood, taken in connection with sensitization to the hapten diphenylcyclopropenone (DPC). The receptors derive from a woman between 40 and 50 years old with alopecia areata. Some clones in this sample may be carry-over from other donors' samples.

This clonotype was detected many times. The chain couples TRBV12-3 or TRBV12-4 to TRBJ2-7; no firm D call. The CDR3 sequence is 14 residues long. V lost 2 bases to trimming and J lost 0 bases, with 8 bases between them. This CDR3 reads CASSLSQYSYEQYF. CDR3 sequence (DNA): TGTGCCAGCAGTTTAAGTCAGTACTCCTACGAGCAGTACTTC.

In its sample, this clonotype was seen many times. DNA for the CDR3: TGTGCCAGCAGACCTGGACTAGCGGGAGGGAGCTACAATGAGCAGTTCTTC. This gives the protein CASRPGLAGGSYNEQFF. This sequence joins TRBV9 and TRBJ2-1, with 15 bases that match TRBD2. The CDR3 is made up of 17 amino acids. V dropped 5 bases and J dropped 3; count of bases not matched to a gene: 6. Per germline, CDR1 SGDLS and CDR2 YYNGEE.

The sample holds a few counts of this clonotype. The chain is built from TRBV7-8 and TRBJ2-7; D not resolved. The CDR3 is 12 residues long. The V end was cut by 4 bases, the J end by 2 bases, with 6 bases between. CDR1 SGHVS and CDR2 FQNEAQ come from the germline V gene. CDR3 protein: CASSYRPYEQYF. The CDR3 nucleotides read TGTGCCAGCAGCTACCGACCCTACGAGCAGTACTTC. Filled out from reference TRBV7-8 and TRBJ2-7, the complete variable domain reads GAGVSQSPRYKVAKRGQDVALRCDPISGHVSLFWYQQALGQGPEFLTYFQNEAQLDKSGLPSDRFFAERPEGSVSTLKIQRTQQEDSAVYLCASSYRPYEQYFGPGTRLTVT.

This clonotype was counted only a few times. The V gene is TRBV7-6, the J gene TRBJ2-1; 12 positions match TRBD2. From germline, CDR1 is SGHVS and CDR2 FNYEAQ. V was clipped by 5 bases and J by 10 bases; unmatched bases: 9. The CDR3 contains 15 residues. The CDR3 loop reads CASSPSSGRGGEQFF. DNA for the CDR3: TGTGCCAGCAGCCCCTCTAGCGGGAGGGGTGGAGAGCAGTTCTTC.

This clonotype was seen many times. The J gene is TRBJ2-2, the V gene TRBV5-1, with 8 bases lining up with TRBD2. There are 14 residues in the CDR3. V dropped 6 bases and J dropped 6; count of bases not matched to a gene: 7. From germline, CDR1 is SGHRS and CDR2 YFSETQ. CDR3 residues: CASTSNGGAGELFF. The CDR3 DNA is TGCGCCAGCACCTCCAACGGGGGGGCCGGGGAGCTGTTTTTT.

The rearrangement links TRBV9 to TRBJ2-3, with 7 bases matching TRBD1. The CDR3 has 16 residues. Germline V gene sequence: CDR1 SGDLS, CDR2 YYNGEE. J gave up 4 bases and V 2 bases, and 10 bases lay outside the gene matches. The CDR3, as DNA: TGTGCCAGCAGCGTGAGTGTCGGGACAGCCGCAGATACGCAGTATTTT. The encoded protein is CASSVSVGTAADTQYF. Variable domain in full (rest from reference TRBV9 and TRBJ2-3): DSGVTQTPKHLITATGQRVTLRCSPRSGDLSVYWYQQSLDQGLQFLIQYYNGEERAKGNILERFSAQQFPDLHSELNLSSLELGDSALYFCASSVSVGTAADTQYFGPGTRLTVL.

V is TRBV28 and J is TRBJ1-5, with D uncertain. Germline V gene sequence: CDR1 MDHEN, CDR2 SYDVKM. CDR3 length: 10 residues. V lost 3 bases to trimming and J lost 6 bases, with 0 bases between them. CDR3 sequence (DNA): TGTGCCAGCAGTTTTCAGCCCCAGCATTTT. It codes for CASSFQPQHF.

The chain joins TRBV2 to TRBJ2-2; unclear D gene. The CDR3 is made up of 15 amino acids. Per the germline V gene, CDR1 is SNHLY and CDR2 is FYNNEI. V lost 4 bases and J 0 bases, leaving 9 bases between the germline ends. The CDR3 loop is CASSVAPSNTGELFF. The CDR3 nucleotides read TGTGCCAGCAGTGTTGCACCCTCGAACACCGGGGAGCTGTTTTTT.

The J gene is TRBJ2-5, the V gene TRBV29-1; TRBD1 might be the D (7 bases). The V and J ends lost 6 bases and 5 bases respectively, with 16 bases between them. The CDR3 runs 13 residues. Germline V gene sequence: CDR1 SQVTM, CDR2 ANQGSEA. The CDR3 region is CSVNTGAGETQYF. The CDR3 nucleotides are TGCAGCGTGAACACAGGGGCGGGGGAGACCCAGTACTTC.

In this sample, this clonotype turned up many times. The V gene is TRBV6-5, the J gene TRBJ2-2; 8 bases fit TRBD1. CDR1 MNHEY and CDR2 SVGAGI come from the germline V gene. The CDR3 totals 15 residues. Trimming at V came to 7 bases and at J to 3 bases, leaving 7 bases not matched to a gene. The CDR3 reads CASTAQGVYTGELFF. The CDR3 DNA sequence: TGTGCCAGCACCGCACAGGGGGTGTACACCGGGGAGCTGTTTTTT.

V gene TRBV28 combines with J gene TRBJ2-1, with D possibly being TRBD1 (5 bases). The CDR3 has 15 residues. Germline-derived CDR1 and CDR2 are MDHEN and SYDVKM. V was pared by 6 bases and J by 6 bases, with 18 bases between. The CDR3 spells CASRHTGRPGNEQFF. The CDR3 DNA reads as TGTGCCAGCAGGCATACAGGAAGGCCAGGCAATGAGCAGTTCTTC.

This clonotype was recorded at least ten times. The rearrangement uses TRBV6-5 and TRBJ1-4; D is uncertain. Germline values: CDR1 MNHEY, CDR2 SVGAGI. The CDR3 extends over 12 amino acids. V was shortened by 2 bases and J by 7 bases, with 5 bases between the two germline ends. The CDR3 spells CASSYKGEKLFF. The DNA of the CDR3 is TGTGCCAGCAGTTACAAGGGTGAAAAACTGTTTTTT.

The V and J genes are TRBV6-6 and TRBJ1-1, with 7 bases lining up with TRBD1. Trimming removed 6 bases from V and 2 bases from J; junction bases left unmatched: 9. This CDR3 comprises 15 residues. The germline V gene encodes CDR1 MNHNY and CDR2 SVGAGI (reference sequence). The CDR3 sequence is CASSPRQGGNTEAFF. The CDR3 bases are TGTGCCAGCAGCCCCCGACAGGGCGGTAACACTGAAGCTTTCTTT.